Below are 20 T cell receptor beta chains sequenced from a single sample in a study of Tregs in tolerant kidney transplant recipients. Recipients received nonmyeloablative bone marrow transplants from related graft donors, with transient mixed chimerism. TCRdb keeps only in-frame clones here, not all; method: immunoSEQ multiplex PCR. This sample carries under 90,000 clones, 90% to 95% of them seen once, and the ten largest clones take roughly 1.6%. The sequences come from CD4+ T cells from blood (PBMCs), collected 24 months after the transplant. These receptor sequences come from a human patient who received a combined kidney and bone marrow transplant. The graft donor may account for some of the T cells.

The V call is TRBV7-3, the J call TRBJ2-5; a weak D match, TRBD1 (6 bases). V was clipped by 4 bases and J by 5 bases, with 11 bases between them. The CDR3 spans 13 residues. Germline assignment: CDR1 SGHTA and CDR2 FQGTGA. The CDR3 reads CASSSTGTETQYF. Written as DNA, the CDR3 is TGTGCCAGCAGCTCTACAGGGACGGAGACCCAGTACTTC.

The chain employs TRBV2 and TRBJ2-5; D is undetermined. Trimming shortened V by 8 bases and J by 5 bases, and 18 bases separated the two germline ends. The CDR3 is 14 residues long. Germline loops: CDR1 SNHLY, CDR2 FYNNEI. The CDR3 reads CASPPTSSIETQYF. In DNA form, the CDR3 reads TGTGCCAGCCCACCGACAAGCTCCATCGAGACCCAGTACTTC.

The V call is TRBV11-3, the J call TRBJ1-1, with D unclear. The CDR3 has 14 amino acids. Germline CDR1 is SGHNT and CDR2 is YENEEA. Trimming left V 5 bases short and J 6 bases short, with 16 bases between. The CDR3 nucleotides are TGTGCCAGCAGCCCCCGTGGAGGAATCGCTGAAGCTTTCTTT. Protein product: CASSPRGGIAEAFF. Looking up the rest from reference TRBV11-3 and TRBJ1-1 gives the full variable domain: EAGVVQSPRYKIIEKKQPVAFWCNPISGHNTLYWYLQNLGQGPELLIRYENEEAVDDSQLPKDRFSAERLKGVDSTLKIQPAELGDSAVYLCASSPRGGIAEAFFGQGTRLTVV.

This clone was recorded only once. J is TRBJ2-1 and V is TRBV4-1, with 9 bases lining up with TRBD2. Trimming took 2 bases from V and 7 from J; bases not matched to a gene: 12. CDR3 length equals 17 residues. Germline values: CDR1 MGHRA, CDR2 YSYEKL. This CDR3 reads CASSQPQGSGGFNEQFF. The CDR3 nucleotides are TGCGCCAGCAGCCAACCCCAAGGGAGCGGGGGGTTTAATGAGCAGTTCTTC.

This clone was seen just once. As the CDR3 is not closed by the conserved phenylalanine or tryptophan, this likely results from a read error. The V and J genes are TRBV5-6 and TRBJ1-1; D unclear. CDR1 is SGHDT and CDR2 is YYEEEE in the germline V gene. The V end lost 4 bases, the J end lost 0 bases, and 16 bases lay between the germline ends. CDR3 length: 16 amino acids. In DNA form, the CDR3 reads TGTGCCAGCAGCCGGAGGTGGGGAGGCATGAACACTGAAGCTTTCCTT. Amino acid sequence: CASSRRWGGMNTEAFL.

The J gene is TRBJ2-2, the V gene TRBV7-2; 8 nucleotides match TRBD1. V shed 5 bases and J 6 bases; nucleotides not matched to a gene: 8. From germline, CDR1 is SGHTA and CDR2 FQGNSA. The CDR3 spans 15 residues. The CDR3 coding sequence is TGTGCCAGCAGCCTAAGGACAGGGAGGTCCGGGGAGCTGTTTTTT. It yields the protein CASSLRTGRSGELFF. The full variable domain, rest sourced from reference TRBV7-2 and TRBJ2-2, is GAGVSQSPSNKVTEKGKDVELRCDPISGHTALYWYRQSLGQGLEFLIYFQGNSAPDKSGLPSDRFSAERTGGSVSTLTIQRTQQEDSAVYLCASSLRTGRSGELFFGEGSRLTVL.

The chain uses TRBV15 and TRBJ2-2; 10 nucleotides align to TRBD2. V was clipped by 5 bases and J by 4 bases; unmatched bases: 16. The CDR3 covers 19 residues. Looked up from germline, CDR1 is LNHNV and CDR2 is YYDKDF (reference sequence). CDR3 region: CATSGFPPPSGRFTGELFF. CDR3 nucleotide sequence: TGTGCCACCAGCGGATTCCCTCCTCCTAGCGGGAGATTCACCGGGGAGCTGTTTTTT.

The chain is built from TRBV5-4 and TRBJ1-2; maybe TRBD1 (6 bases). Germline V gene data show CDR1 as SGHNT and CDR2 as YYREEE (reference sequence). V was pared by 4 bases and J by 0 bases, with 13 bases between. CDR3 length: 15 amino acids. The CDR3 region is CASSVTAGANYGYTF. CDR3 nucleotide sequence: TGTGCCAGCAGCGTCACTGCAGGGGCTAACTATGGCTACACCTTC. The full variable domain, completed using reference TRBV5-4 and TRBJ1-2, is ETGVTQSPTHLIKTRGQQVTLRCSSQSGHNTVSWYQQALGQGPQFIFQYYREEENGRGNFPPRFSGLQFPNYSSELNVNALELDDSALYLCASSVTAGANYGYTFGSGTRLTVV.

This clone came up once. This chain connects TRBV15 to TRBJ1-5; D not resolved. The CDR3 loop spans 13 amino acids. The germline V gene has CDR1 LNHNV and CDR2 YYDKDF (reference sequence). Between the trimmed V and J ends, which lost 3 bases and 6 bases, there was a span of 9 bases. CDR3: CATSSVGRQPQHF. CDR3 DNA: TGTGCCACCAGCAGTGTTGGGCGTCAGCCCCAGCATTTT.

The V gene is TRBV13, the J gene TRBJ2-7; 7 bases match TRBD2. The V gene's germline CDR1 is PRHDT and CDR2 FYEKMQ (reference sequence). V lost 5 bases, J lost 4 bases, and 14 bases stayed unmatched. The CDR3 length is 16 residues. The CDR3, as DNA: TGTGCCAGCAGCGCGACATGGGATGGGAGGGTATACGAGCAGTACTTC. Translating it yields CASSATWDGRVYEQYF. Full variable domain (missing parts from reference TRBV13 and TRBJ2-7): AAGVIQSPRHLIKEKRETATLKCYPIPRHDTVYWYQQGPGQDPQFLISFYEKMQSDKGSIPDRFSAQQFSDYHSELNMSSLELGDSALYFCASSATWDGRVYEQYFGPGTRLTVT.

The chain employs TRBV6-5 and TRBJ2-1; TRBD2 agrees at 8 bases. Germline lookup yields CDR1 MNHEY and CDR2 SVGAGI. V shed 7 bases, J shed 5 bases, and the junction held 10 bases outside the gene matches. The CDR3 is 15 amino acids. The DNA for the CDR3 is TGTGCCAGCACTCAACTAGCGGAGGGACACAATGAGCAGTTCTTC. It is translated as CASTQLAEGHNEQFF.

The CDR3 region is CASSFLGQSGQPQHF. CDR3 nucleotide sequence: TGTGCCAGCAGCTTTCTAGGGCAAAGCGGTCAGCCCCAGCATTTT. The V and J genes are TRBV7-2 and TRBJ1-5; no clear D. Germline V gene lookup returns CDR1 SGHTA and CDR2 FQGNSA. V lost 3 bases to trimming and J lost 6 bases, with 15 bases between them. The CDR3 runs 15 residues.

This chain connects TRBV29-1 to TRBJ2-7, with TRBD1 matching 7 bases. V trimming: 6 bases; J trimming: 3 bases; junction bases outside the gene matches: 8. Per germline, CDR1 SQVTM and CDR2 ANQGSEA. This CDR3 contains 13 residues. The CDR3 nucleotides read TGCAGCGTCCTCCGACAGGGAAGCTACGAGCAGTACTTC. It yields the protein CSVLRQGSYEQYF.

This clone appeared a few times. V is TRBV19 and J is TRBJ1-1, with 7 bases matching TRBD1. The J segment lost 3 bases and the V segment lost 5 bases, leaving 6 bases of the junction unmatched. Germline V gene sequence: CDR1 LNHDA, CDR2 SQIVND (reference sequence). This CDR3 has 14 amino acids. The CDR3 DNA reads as TGTGCCAGTAGTCAGACAGGGAGAGACACTGAAGCTTTCTTT. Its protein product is CASSQTGRDTEAFF.

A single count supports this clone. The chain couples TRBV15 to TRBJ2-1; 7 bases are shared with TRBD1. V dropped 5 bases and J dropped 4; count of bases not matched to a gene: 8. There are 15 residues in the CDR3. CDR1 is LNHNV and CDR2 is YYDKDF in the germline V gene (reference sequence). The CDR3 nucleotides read TGTGCCACCAGCCACGACAGGGAATCGTACAATGAGCAGTTCTTC. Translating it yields CATSHDRESYNEQFF.

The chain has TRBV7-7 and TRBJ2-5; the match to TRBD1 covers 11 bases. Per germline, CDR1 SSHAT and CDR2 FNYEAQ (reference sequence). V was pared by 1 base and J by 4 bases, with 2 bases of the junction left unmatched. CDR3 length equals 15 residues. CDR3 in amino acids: CASSLGGTGGETQYF. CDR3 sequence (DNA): TGTGCCAGCAGCTTAGGGGGGACAGGGGGAGAGACCCAGTACTTC.

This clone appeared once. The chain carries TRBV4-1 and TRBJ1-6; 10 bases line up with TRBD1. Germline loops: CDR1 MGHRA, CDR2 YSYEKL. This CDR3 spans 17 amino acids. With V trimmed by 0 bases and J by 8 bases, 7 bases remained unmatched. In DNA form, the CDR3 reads TGCGCCAGCAGCCAAGAAAGGGCGGGACAGGGGCATTCACCCCTCCACTTT. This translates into CASSQERAGQGHSPLHF.

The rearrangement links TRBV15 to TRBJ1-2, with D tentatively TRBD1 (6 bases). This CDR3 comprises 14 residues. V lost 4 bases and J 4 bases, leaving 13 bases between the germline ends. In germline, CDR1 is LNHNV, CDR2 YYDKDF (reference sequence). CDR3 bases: TGTGCCACCAGCAAAACGGGACACCTCTATGGCTACACCTTC. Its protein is CATSKTGHLYGYTF.

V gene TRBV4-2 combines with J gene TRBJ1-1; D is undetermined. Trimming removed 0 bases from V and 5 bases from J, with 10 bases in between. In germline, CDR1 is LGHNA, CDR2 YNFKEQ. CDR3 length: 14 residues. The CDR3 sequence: CASSQDFGDTEAFF. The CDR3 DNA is TGTGCCAGCAGCCAAGATTTTGGAGATACTGAAGCTTTCTTT.

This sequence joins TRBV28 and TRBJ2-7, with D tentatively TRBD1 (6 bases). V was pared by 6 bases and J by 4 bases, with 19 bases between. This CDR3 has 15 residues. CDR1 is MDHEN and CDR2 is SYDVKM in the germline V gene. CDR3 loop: CASSYSDRLLYEQYF. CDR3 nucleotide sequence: TGTGCCAGCAGCTACTCGGACAGACTTTTATACGAGCAGTACTTC.